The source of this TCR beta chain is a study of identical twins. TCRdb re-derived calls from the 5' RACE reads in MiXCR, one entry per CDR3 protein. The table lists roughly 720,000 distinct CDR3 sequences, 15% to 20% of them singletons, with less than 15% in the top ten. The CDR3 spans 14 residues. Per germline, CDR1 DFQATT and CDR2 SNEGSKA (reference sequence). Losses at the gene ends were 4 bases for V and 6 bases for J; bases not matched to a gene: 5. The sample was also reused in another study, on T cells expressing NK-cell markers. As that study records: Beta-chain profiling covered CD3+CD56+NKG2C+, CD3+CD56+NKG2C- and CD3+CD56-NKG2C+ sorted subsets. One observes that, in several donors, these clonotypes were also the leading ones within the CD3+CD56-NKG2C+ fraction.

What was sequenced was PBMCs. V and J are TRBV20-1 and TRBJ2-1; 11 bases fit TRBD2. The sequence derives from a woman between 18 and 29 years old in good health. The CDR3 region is CSAILAGGGNEQFF. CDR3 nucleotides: TGCAGTGCTATCTTAGCGGGAGGGGGCAATGAGCAGTTCTTC.